This is a list of T cell receptor beta chains from one sample in a study of blood T cells in healthy people across ages. Each CDR3 protein gets one entry after TCRdb re-called the 5' RACE reads with MiXCR. The sample includes 1.5 million to 2 million distinct CDR3 sequences, 30% to 35% seen only once; the top ten take 11%. Specimen: blood. The source is a woman between 25 and 40 years old in good health. CDR3s leave out the opening cysteine and the closing phenylalanine or tryptophan.

V: TRBV7-7
length: 11
CDR3: ASSSDRGDEQF

V: TRBV9
length: 15
CDR3: ASSLGRWGLNYNEQF

V: TRBV7-2
length: 11
CDR3: ASSQQGIGKLF

V: TRBV6-6
length: 15
CDR3: ASSYKGGGAPFFGYT

V: TRBV5-1
length: 13
CDR3: ASSPGGTTHYGYT

V: TRBV18
length: 11
CDR3: ASSPQKNTEAF

V: TRBV7-3
length: 14
CDR3: ASSPRTGDSGNTIY

V: TRBV28
length: 13
CDR3: ASSFYGQSNTEAF

V: TRBV6-6
length: 12
CDR3: ASSYARTPIEQY

V: TRBV4-1
length: 18
CDR3: ASSQDWPGLAGTSTDTQY

V: TRBV12-3/TRBV12-4
length: 13
CDR3: ASTHLAGGPNTEY

V: TRBV15
length: 17
CDR3: ATSRDALKGFPRSGELF

V: TRBV7-2
length: 14
CDR3: ASSPAGLAGEYEQY

V: TRBV24-1
length: 12
CDR3: ATSESDRDYGYT

V: TRBV7-6
length: 12
CDR3: ASSDTWGGNEQF

V: TRBV11-2
length: 13
CDR3: ASKSLRGRNYGYT

V: TRBV20-1
length: 11
CDR3: NLPSASDYGYT